Given below is one T cell receptor beta chain in context. Antigen specificity is unknown. These data belong to a study of blood T cells in healthy people across ages. Study findings and constraints: As naive T cell percentage varied, TCR beta diversity correlated strongly with it. No one knew whether donors had CMV, which possibly confounded expanded clonotype changes.

Researchers isolated at least 7 million PBMCs per sample. A second PCR, run for roughly 7 to 11 cycles, used a sample-barcoded 5' primer plus a J-beta primer mix. TCRdb reanalysed the 5' RACE reads using MiXCR and keeps one entry per CDR3 protein. The repertoire includes hundreds of thousands of distinct CDR3 sequences, roughly two fifths of them detected once, and 25% to 35% sits in the top ten. The sequenced sample consisted of blood. The receptor comes from an elderly man in good health.

The CDR3 protein is CASSFGEPNTDTQYF. For the CDR3, the DNA is TGCGCCAGCAGCTTTGGGGAGCCTAACACAGATACGCAGTATTTT. V and J are TRBV5-1 and TRBJ2-3; D perhaps matches TRBD2 (5 bases). Between the trimmed V and J ends, which lost 2 bases and 2 bases, there was a span of 12 bases. The CDR3 length is 15 residues. The germline CDR1 and CDR2 sequences are SGHRS and YFSETQ.